The present T cell receptor beta chain was sequenced within a study of read filtering for tumor transcriptome and immune sequencing. V dropped 5 bases and J dropped 0 bases, with 13 bases sitting between them. The length of the CDR3 is 15 residues. CDR1 SGHTA and CDR2 FQGNSA come from the germline V gene. As to this clonotype: This may be a read error, as it is one base from a much larger clone. Since the CDR3 does not end with the conserved phenylalanine or tryptophan, this likely comes from a read error.

The library was built from roughly 400 ng RNA with molecular barcoded adaptors for alpha/delta and beta/gamma chains. TCRdb independently ran MiXCR on the reads; one entry per CDR3 protein. The sample shows tens of thousands of distinct CDR3 sequences, about 19% of them seen only once. The genes are TRBV7-2 and TRBJ2-5, with unresolved D. The sample taken for sequencing was a population of CD138-negative cells sorted from bone marrow. The sequence derives from a donor aged 40 or older with multiple myeloma. CDR3 DNA: TGTGCCAGCAGCCAGAACCGACTGAACCAAGAGACCCAGTACCTC. As protein: CASSQNRLNQETQYL.